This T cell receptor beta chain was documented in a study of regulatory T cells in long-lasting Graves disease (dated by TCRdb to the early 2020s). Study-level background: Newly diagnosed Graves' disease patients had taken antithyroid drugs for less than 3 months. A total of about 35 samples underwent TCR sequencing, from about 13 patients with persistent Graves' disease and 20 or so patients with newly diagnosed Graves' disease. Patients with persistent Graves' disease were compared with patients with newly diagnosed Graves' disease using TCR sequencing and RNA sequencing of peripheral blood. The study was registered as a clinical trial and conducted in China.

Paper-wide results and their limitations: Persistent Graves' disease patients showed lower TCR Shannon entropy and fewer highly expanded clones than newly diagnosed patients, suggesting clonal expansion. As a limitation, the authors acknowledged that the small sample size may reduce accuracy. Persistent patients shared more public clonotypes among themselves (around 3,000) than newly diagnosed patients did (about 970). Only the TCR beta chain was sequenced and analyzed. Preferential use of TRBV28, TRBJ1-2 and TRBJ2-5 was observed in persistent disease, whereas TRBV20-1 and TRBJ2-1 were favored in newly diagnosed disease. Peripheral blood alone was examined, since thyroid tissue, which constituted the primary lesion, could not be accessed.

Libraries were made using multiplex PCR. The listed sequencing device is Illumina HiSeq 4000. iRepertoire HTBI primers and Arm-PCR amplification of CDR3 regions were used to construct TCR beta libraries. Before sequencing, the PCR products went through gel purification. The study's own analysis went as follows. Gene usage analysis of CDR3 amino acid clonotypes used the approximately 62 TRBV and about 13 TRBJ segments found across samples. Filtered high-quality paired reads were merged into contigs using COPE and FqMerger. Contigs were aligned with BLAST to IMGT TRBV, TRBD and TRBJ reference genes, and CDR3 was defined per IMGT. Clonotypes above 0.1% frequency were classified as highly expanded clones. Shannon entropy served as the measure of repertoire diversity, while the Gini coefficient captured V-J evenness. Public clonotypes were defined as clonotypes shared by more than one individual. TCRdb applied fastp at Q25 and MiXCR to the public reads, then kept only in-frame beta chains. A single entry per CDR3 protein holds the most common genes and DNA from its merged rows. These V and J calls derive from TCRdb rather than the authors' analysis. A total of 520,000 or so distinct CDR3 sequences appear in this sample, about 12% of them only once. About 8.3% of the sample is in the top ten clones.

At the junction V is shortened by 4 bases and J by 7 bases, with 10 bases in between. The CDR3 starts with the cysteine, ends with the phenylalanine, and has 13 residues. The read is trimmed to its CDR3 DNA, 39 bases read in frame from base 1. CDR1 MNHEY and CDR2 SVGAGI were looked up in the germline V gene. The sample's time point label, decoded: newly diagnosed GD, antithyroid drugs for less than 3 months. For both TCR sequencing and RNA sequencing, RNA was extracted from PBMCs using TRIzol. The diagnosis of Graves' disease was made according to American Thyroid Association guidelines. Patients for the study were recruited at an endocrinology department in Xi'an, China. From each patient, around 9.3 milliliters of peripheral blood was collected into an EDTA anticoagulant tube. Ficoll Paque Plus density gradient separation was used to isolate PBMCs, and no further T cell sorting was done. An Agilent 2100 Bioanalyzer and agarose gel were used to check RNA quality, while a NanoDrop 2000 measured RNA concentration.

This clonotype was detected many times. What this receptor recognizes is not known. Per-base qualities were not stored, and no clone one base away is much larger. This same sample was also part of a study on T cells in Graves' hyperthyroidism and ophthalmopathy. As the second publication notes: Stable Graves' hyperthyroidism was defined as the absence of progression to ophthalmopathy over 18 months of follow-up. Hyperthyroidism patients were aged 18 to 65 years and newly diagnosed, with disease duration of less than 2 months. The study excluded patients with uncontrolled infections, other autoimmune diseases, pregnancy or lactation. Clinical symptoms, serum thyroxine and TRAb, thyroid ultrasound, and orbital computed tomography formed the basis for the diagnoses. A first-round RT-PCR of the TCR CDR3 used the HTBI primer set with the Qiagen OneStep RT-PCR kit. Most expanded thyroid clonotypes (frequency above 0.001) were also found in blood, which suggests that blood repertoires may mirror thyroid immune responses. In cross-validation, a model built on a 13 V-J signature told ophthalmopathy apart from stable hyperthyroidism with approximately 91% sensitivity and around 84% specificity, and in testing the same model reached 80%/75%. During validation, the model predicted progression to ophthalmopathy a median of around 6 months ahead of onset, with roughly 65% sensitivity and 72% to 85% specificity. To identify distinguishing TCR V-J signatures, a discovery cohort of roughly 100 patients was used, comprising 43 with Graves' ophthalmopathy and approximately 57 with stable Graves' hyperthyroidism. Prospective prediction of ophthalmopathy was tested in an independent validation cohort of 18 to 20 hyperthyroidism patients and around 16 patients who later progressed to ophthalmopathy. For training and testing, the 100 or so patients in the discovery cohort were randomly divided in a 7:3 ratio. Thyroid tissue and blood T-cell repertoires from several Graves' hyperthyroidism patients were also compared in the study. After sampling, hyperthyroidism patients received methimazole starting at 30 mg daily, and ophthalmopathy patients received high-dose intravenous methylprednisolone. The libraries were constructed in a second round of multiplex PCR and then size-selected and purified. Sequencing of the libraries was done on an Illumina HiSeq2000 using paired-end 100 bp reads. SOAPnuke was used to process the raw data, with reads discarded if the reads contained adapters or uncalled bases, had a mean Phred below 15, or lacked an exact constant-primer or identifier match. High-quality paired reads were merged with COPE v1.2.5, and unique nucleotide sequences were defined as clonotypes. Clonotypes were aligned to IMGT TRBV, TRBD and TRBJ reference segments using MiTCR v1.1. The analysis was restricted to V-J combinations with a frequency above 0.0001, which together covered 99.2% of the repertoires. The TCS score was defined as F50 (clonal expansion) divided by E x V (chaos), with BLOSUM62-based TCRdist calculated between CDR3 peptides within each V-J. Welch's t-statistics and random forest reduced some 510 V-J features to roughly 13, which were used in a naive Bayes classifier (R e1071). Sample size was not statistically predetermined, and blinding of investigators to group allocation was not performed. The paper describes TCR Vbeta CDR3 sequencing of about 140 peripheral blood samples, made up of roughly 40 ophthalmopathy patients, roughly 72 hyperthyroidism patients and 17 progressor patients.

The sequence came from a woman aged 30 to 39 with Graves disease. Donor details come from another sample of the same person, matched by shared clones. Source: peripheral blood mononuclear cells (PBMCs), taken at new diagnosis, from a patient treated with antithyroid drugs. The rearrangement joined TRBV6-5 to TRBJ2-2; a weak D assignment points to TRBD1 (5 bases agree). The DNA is TGTGCCAGCAGTTCCAGGGCGATCGGGGAGCTGTTTTTT. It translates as CASSSRAIGELFF.